What follows are 19 T cell receptor beta chains derived from one specimen sequenced in a study of T-cell reconstitution after alpha-beta-depleted transplantation in children. Researchers prepared the TCRbeta library using unique molecular identifiers, the study reports. TCRdb re-called the PCR reads through MiXCR, storing one row per CDR3 protein. The sample consists of around 380,000 distinct CDR3 sequences, roughly a tenth of them appearing once. The sequencing used PBMCs from the stem cell graft donor, collected from the stem cell graft. These receptors were taken from a human donor who donated a stem cell graft to a child with acute myeloid leukemia.

In its sample, this clonotype was seen many times. The rearrangement uses TRBV18 and TRBJ2-2; D perhaps matches TRBD2 (6 bases). Trimming took off 4 bases at V and 1 base at J, with 10 bases between the two ends. There are 15 residues in the CDR3. Looked up from germline, CDR1 is KGHSH and CDR2 is LQKENI. CDR3 nucleotide sequence: TGTGCCAGCTCACTTAGCGGAAGGAACACCGGGGAGCTGTTTTTT. Translating it yields CASSLSGRNTGELFF. Full variable domain (missing parts from reference TRBV18 and TRBJ2-2): NAGVMQNPRHLVRRRGQEARLRCSPMKGHSHVYWYRQLPEEGLKFMVYLQKENIIDESGMPKERFSAEFPKEGPSILRIQQVVRGDSAAYFCASSLSGRNTGELFFGEGSRLTVL.

The rearrangement links TRBV29-1 to TRBJ1-3; possibly TRBD1 for D (5 bases). CDR3 length equals 15 residues. The germline CDR1 and CDR2 sequences are SQVTM and ANQGSEA. V was shortened by 6 bases and J by 0 bases, with 15 bases between the two germline ends. The CDR3 loop is CSVGGVGSSGNTIYF. Here the CDR3 DNA reads TGCAGCGTCGGGGGGGTGGGAAGCTCTGGAAACACCATATATTTT.

There are a few counts of this clonotype. V usage is TRBV28 and J usage is TRBJ2-7, with D possibly matching TRBD2 (6 bases). The CDR3 is 17 amino acids. The germline V and J ends were trimmed by 2 bases and 3 bases, with 20 bases remaining between them. CDR1 is MDHEN and CDR2 is SYDVKM in the germline V gene. CDR3 loop: CASSLVAELTDRYEQYF. The CDR3 nucleotides read TGTGCCAGCAGTTTAGTAGCGGAGCTAACCGATCGCTACGAGCAGTACTTC.

This clonotype was found many times. The V and J genes are TRBV4-1 and TRBJ2-5, with D hard to call. The CDR3 has 14 residues. Per the germline V gene, CDR1 is MGHRA and CDR2 is YSYEKL. V was cut by 1 base and J by 3 bases, with 9 bases left in between. The CDR3 bases are TGCGCCAGCAGCCAAGTTGGACGAGAAGAGACCCAGTACTTC. It translates to CASSQVGREETQYF.

A few counts support this clonotype. The CDR3 region is CSARDAREADTQYF. CDR3 bases: TGCAGTGCTAGAGATGCCAGGGAAGCAGATACGCAGTATTTT. The V call is TRBV20-1, the J call TRBJ2-3, with TRBD1 as a possible D gene (5 bases). The germline V gene encodes CDR1 DFQATT and CDR2 SNEGSKA (reference sequence). V was shortened by 0 bases and J by 4 bases, with 11 bases between the two germline ends. The CDR3 extends over 14 amino acids.

This clonotype was seen more than once but under ten times. This rearrangement joins TRBV4-1 to TRBJ1-5; D perhaps matches TRBD1 (6 bases). The CDR3 runs 14 residues. Germline CDR1 MGHRA, CDR2 YSYEKL. V lost 1 base and J 8 bases, leaving 12 bases between the germline ends. CDR3 coding DNA: TGCGCCAGCAGCCAAGGGGGTAGGGGGGAGCCCCAGCATTTT. Encoded protein: CASSQGGRGEPQHF.

This clonotype came up many times. The rearrangement uses TRBV12-3 or TRBV12-4 and TRBJ2-2; TRBD2 matches 11 bases. The ends lost 6 bases at V and 2 bases at J; junction bases unmatched: 8. The CDR3 spans 17 residues. CDR3 sequence (DNA): TGTGCCAGCAGCCGGGGGCTAGCGGGGGGTAACACCGGGGAGCTGTTTTTT. Translation gives CASSRGLAGGNTGELFF.

The J gene is TRBJ2-4, the V gene TRBV10-3; D is possibly TRBD2 (6 bases). The CDR3 has 15 residues. Trimming took 2 bases from V and 3 from J, leaving 11 bases between them. Germline V lookup: CDR1 ENHRY, CDR2 SYGVKD. In DNA form, the CDR3 reads TGTGCCATCAGTGAGCCGGGTAGCGGCAAAAACATTCAGTACTTC. It codes for CAISEPGSGKNIQYF.

This clonotype appeared many times. This sequence joins TRBV7-2 and TRBJ2-4; D is tentatively TRBD1 or TRBD2 (7 bases each). Germline-derived CDR1 and CDR2 are SGHTA and FQGNSA. Deletions cut 1 base from V and 11 bases from J, with 12 bases between. The CDR3 length is 13 residues. The CDR3 coding sequence is TGTGCCAGCAGCTTAGGGGGGGGACAGCTTCAGTACTTC. This encodes CASSLGGGQLQYF. The complete variable domain, with remaining parts taken from reference TRBV7-2 and TRBJ2-4, reads GAGVSQSPSNKVTEKGKDVELRCDPISGHTALYWYRQSLGQGLEFLIYFQGNSAPDKSGLPSDRFSAERTGGSVSTLTIQRTQQEDSAVYLCASSLGGGQLQYFGAGTRLSVL.

The chain is built from TRBV7-8 and TRBJ2-7, with 11 bases aligning to TRBD2. Germline CDR1 SGHVS, CDR2 FQNEAQ. Trimming at V came to 5 bases and at J to 0 bases, leaving 6 bases not matched to a gene. The CDR3 runs to 16 residues. The CDR3 spells CASSEYSGRASYEQYF. The CDR3 DNA follows: TGTGCCAGCAGCGAATATAGCGGGAGGGCCTCCTACGAGCAGTACTTC.

This clonotype has just a few counts. J is TRBJ2-5 and V is TRBV12-3 or TRBV12-4, with D perhaps TRBD1 (6 bases). The CDR3 consists of 15 residues. The V gene lost 3 bases and the J gene lost 1 base, with 12 bases spanning the gap. CDR3: CASSFTGTTQETQYF. The CDR3 DNA reads TGTGCCAGCAGTTTCACGGGGACAACCCAAGAGACCCAGTACTTC.

The chain combines TRBV5-6 with TRBJ2-4; D is ambiguous. CDR1 is SGHDT and CDR2 is YYEEEE in the germline V gene. This CDR3 is 15 amino acids long. Trimming shortened V by 3 bases and J by 0 bases, and 10 bases separated the two germline ends. CDR3 DNA sequence: TGTGCCAGCAGCTCGCAAGGTCTAGCCAAAAACATTCAGTACTTC. Translation: CASSSQGLAKNIQYF.

This clonotype has a count of ten or more. The chain links TRBV20-1 to TRBJ2-2; D gene uncertain. This CDR3 spans 13 amino acids. The germline V gene encodes CDR1 DFQATT and CDR2 SNEGSKA (reference sequence). Trimming took 5 bases from V and 5 from J, leaving 12 bases between them. CDR3 in DNA: TGCAGTGCTTTTCACCCCCTGACCGGGGAGCTGTTTTTT. Protein product: CSAFHPLTGELFF.

The table lists this clonotype with a few counts. The gene calls are TRBV20-1 and TRBJ1-1, with a tentative D call TRBD1 (5 bases). Germline V gene data show CDR1 as DFQATT and CDR2 as SNEGSKA (reference sequence). This CDR3 is 12 amino acids long. DNA of the CDR3: TGCAGCCCGGGACGGAAGAACACTGAAGCTTTCTTT. This codes for CSPGRKNTEAFF.

V gene TRBV9 combines with J gene TRBJ2-1; 8 bases are shared with TRBD2. The ends lost 0 bases at V and 3 bases at J; junction bases unmatched: 5. This CDR3 is 16 amino acids long. Germline V gene sequence: CDR1 SGDLS, CDR2 YYNGEE. CDR3 bases: TGTGCCAGCAGCGTAGAAGATAGCGGGAACTACAATGAGCAGTTCTTC. Translation gives CASSVEDSGNYNEQFF.

The rearrangement joins TRBV4-2 to TRBJ2-7; D is possibly TRBD1 (7 bases). The CDR3 spans 16 residues. Trimming stripped 3 bases from V and 1 base from J, with 16 bases between. The germline V gene encodes CDR1 LGHNA and CDR2 YNFKEQ. CDR3 sequence (DNA): TGTGCCAGCAGCCAGTCAGGGGGAGGACAGTCCTACGAGCAGTACTTC. This encodes CASSQSGGGQSYEQYF.

J is TRBJ1-5 and V is TRBV15, with TRBD1 matching over 7 bases. Germline trimming cut 0 bases from V and 6 bases from J; bases unmatched to any gene: 5. Germline CDR1 is LNHNV and CDR2 is YYDKDF (reference sequence). The CDR3 runs to 15 residues. The DNA of the CDR3 is TGTGCCACCAGCAGAGAGGGGCAGGGGGTTCAGCCCCAGCATTTT. It translates to CATSREGQGVQPQHF.

This clonotype was counted only a few times. The chain links TRBV11-2 to TRBJ2-1; TRBD2 matches 8 bases. CDR3 length: 15 amino acids. Germline CDR1 reads SGHAT; CDR2 reads FQNNGV. V lost 1 base to trimming and J lost 6 bases; unmatched junction nucleotides: 5. For the CDR3, the DNA is TGTGCCAGCAGCTTAGCGAGGACTAGCTCCAATGAGCAGTTCTTC. Translating gives CASSLARTSSNEQFF.

This clonotype showed up just a few times. The chain employs TRBV4-1 and TRBJ1-3; the match to TRBD1 covers 9 bases. The CDR3 totals 15 residues. The germline CDR1 and CDR2 sequences are MGHRA and YSYEKL. Trimming removed 4 bases from V and 7 bases from J; junction bases left unmatched: 8. The CDR3 DNA sequence: TGCGCCAGCAGCCGGCCGGGACAGGGTACGAACACCATATATTTT. It encodes CASSRPGQGTNTIYF.